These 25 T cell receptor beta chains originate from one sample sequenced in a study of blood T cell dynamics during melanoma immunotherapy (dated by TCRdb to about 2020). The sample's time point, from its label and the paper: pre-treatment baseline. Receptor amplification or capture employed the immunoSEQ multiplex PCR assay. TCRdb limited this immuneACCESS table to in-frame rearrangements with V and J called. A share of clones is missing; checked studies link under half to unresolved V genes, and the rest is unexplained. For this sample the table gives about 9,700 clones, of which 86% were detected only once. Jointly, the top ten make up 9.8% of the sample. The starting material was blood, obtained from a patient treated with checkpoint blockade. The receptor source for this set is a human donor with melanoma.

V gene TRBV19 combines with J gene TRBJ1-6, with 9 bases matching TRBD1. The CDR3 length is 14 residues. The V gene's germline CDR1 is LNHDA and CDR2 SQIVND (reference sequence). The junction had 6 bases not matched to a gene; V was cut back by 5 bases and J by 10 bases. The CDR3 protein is CASSPGQGNSPLHF. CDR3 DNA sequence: TGTGCCAGTAGTCCTGGACAGGGGAACTCACCCCTCCACTTT.

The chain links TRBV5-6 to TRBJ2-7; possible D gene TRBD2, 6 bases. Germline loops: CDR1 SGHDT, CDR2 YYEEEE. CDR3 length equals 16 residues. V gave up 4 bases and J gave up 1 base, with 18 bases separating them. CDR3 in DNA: TGTGCCAGCAGCCTACCCTTCTCAGGAGGGTCCTACGAGCAGTACTTC. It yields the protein CASSLPFSGGSYEQYF.

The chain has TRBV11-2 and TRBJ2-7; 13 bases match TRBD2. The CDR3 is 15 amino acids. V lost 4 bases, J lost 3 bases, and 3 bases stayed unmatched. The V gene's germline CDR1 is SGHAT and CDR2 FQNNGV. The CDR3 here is CASSYGLAGVYEQYF. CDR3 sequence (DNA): TGTGCCAGCAGCTACGGACTAGCGGGAGTCTACGAGCAGTACTTC.

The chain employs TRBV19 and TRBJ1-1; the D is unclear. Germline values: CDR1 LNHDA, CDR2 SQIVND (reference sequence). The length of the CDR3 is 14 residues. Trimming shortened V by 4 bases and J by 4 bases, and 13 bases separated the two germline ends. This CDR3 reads CASSNSGFSTEAFF. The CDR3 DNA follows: TGTGCCAGTAGTAATTCCGGGTTCTCCACTGAAGCTTTCTTT.

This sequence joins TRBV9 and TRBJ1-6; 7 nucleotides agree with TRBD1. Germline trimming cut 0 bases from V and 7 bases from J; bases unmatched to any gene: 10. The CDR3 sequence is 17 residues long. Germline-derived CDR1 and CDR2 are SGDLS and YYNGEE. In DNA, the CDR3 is TGTGCCAGCAGCGTAGGACCGGGCGGCAGGGGGAATTCACCCCTCCACTTT. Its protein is CASSVGPGGRGNSPLHF.

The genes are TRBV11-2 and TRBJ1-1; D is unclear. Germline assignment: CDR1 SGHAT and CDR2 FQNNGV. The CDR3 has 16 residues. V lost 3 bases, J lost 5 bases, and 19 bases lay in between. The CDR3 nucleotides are TGTGCCAGCAGCTTTTCGGTCGTGCGGGGTGATACTGAAGCTTTCTTT. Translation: CASSFSVVRGDTEAFF. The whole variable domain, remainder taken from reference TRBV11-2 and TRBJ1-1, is EAGVAQSPRYKIIEKRQSVAFWCNPISGHATLYWYQQILGQGPKLLIQFQNNGVVDDSQLPKDRFSAERLKGVDSTLKIQPAKLEDSAVYLCASSFSVVRGDTEAFFGQGTRLTVV.

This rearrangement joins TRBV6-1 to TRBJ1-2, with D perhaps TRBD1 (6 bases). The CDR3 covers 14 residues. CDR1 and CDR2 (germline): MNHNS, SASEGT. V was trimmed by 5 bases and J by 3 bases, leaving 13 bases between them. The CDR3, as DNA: TGTGCCAGCAGTCTGGGGGGGGCAGACTATGGCTACACCTTC. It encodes CASSLGGADYGYTF.

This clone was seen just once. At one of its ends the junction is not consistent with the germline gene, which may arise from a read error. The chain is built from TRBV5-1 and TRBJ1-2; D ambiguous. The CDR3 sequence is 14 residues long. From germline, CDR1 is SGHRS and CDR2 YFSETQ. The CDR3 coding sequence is TGCGCCAGCAGCTTGGGGATTAGTGACTATGGCTACATCTTC. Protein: CASSLGISDYGYIF.

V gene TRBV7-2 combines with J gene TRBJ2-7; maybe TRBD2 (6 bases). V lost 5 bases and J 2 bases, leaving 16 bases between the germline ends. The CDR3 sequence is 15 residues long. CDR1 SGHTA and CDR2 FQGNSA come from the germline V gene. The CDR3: CASSPIADPTYEQYF. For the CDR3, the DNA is TGTGCCAGCAGCCCGATAGCGGACCCAACCTACGAGCAGTACTTC.

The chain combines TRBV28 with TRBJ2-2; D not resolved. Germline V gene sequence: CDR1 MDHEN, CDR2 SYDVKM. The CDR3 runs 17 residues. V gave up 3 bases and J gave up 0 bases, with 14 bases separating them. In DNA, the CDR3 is TGTGCCAGCAGTTTCCATAAGGGCAGAGCGAACACCGGGGAGCTGTTTTTT. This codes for CASSFHKGRANTGELFF.

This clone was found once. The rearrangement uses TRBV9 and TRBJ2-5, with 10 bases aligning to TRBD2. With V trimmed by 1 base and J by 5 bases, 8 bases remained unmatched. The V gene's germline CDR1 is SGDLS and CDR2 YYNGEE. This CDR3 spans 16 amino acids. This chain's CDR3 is CASSVTSGTVRETQYF. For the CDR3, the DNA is TGTGCCAGCAGCGTAACTAGCGGGACGGTTAGGGAGACCCAGTACTTC. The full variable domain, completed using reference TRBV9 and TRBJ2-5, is DSGVTQTPKHLITATGQRVTLRCSPRSGDLSVYWYQQSLDQGLQFLIQYYNGEERAKGNILERFSAQQFPDLHSELNLSSLELGDSALYFCASSVTSGTVRETQYFGPGTRLLVL.

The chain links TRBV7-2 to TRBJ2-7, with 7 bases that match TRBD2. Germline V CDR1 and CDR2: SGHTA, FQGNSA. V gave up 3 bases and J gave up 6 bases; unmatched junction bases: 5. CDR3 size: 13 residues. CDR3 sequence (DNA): TGTGCCAGCAGCTTGGGCGGGGGAAGCGAGCAGTACTTC. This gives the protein CASSLGGGSEQYF.

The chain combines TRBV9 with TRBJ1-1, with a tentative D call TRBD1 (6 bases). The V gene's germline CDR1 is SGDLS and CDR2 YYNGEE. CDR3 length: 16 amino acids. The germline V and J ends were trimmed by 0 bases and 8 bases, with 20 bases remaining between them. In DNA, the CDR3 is TGTGCCAGCAGCGTAGCCCCAAGGGGGGCAGAGGGGGAAGCTTTCTTT. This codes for CASSVAPRGAEGEAFF.

This CDR3 is CAIRAASSYEQYF. The CDR3 region has the DNA TGTGCCATCCGCGCAGCTTCCTCCTACGAGCAGTACTTC. This chain connects TRBV10-3 to TRBJ2-7; D remains unclear. The CDR3 is made up of 13 amino acids. Germline values: CDR1 ENHRY, CDR2 SYGVKD. Trimming pared 8 bases from V and 0 bases from J, leaving 11 bases between.

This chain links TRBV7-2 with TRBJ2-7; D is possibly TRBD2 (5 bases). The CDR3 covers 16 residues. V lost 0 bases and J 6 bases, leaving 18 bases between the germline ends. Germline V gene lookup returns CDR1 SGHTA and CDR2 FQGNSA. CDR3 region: CASSLADGEVNREQYF. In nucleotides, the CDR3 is TGTGCCAGCAGCTTAGCGGACGGGGAAGTTAATCGCGAGCAGTACTTC.

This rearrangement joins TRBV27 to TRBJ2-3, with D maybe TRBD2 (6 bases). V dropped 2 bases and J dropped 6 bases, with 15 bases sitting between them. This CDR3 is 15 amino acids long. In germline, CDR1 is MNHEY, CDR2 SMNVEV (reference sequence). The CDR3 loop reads CASSLGTAVRDTQYF. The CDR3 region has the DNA TGTGCCAGCAGTTTAGGGACTGCAGTCCGCGATACGCAGTATTTT.

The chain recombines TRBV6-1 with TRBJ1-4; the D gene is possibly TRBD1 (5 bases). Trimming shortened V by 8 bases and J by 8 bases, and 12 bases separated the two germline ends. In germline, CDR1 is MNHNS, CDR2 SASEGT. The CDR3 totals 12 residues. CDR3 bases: TGTGCCAGCCCAGGGTGGCGCGAAAAACTGTTTTTT. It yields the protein CASPGWREKLFF.

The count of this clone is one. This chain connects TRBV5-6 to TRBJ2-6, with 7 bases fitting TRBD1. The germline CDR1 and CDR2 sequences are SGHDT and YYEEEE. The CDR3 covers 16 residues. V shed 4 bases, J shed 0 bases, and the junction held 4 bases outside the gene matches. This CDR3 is CASSVQGISGANVLTF. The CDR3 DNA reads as TGTGCCAGCAGCGTACAGGGGATCTCTGGGGCCAACGTCCTGACTTTC.

As DNA, the CDR3 is TGTGCCAGCGAGGGGTCTAGCGGGATTCCAGATACGCAGTATTTT. Translating gives CASEGSSGIPDTQYF. The J gene is TRBJ2-3, the V gene TRBV7-9; 9 positions match TRBD2. Looked up from germline, CDR1 is SEHNR and CDR2 is FQNEAQ (reference sequence). Losses at the gene ends were 8 bases for V and 4 bases for J; bases not matched to a gene: 10. The CDR3 has 15 residues.

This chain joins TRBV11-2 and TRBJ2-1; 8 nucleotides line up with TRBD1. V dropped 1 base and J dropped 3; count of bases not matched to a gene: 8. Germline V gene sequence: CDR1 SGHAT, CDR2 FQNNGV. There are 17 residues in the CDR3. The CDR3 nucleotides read TGTGCCAGCAGCTTAGTTAGCCGGGACAGGCGCTACAATGAGCAGTTCTTC. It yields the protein CASSLVSRDRRYNEQFF.

The CDR3 sequence is CASSPAGLVTQYF. The CDR3 nucleotides read TGTGCCAGCAGCCCGGCGGGACTAGTAACCCAGTACTTC. The chain carries TRBV7-2 and TRBJ2-5; 8 bases map to TRBD2. CDR3 length: 13 residues. Germline values: CDR1 SGHTA, CDR2 FQGNSA. V lost 5 bases, J lost 8 bases, and 7 bases stayed unmatched.

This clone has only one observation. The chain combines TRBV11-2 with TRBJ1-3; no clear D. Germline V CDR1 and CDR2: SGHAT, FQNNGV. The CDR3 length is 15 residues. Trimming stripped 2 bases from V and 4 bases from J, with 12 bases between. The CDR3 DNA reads TGTGCCAGCAGCTTAACCCATGAGGGAGGAAACACCATATATTTT. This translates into CASSLTHEGGNTIYF.

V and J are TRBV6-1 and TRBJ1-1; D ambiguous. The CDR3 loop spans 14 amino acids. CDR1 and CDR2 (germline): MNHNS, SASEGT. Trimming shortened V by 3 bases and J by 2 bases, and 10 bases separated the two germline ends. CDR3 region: CASSDLMGNTEAFF. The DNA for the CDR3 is TGTGCCAGCAGTGATCTGATGGGAAACACTGAAGCTTTCTTT.

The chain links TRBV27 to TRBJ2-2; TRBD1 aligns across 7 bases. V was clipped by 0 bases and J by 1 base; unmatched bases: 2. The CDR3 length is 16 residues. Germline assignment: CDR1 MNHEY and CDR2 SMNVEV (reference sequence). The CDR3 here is CASSLSAGGNTGELFF. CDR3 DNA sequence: TGTGCCAGCAGTTTATCTGCAGGGGGGAACACCGGGGAGCTGTTTTTT.

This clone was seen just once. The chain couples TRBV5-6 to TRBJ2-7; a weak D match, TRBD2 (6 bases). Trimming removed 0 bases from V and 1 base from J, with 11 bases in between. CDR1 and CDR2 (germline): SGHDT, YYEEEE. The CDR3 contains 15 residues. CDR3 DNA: TGTGCCAGCAGCTTGGCGGGGGTCCCTTCCTACGAGCAGTACTTC. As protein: CASSLAGVPSYEQYF.